The 27 T cell receptor beta chains in this list originate from one sample, sequenced in a study of blood T cells in healthy people across ages. Through a sample-barcoded 5' primer and a J-beta primer mix, a second PCR was run for about 6 to 12 cycles. Each CDR3 protein is one row after TCRdb ran MiXCR on the 5' RACE reads. The table has around 870,000 distinct CDR3 sequences, 29% seen once. The sample consisted of blood. The receptors were sampled from an elderly woman in good health.

With regard to this clonotype: Just one base apart from a much larger clone, this may be a read error. The chain combines TRBV6-2 or TRBV6-3 with TRBJ2-5; 8 nucleotides line up with TRBD2. The CDR3 runs 16 residues. V trimming: 4 bases; J trimming: 11 bases; junction bases outside the gene matches: 18. CDR1 and CDR2 (germline): MNHEY, SVGEGT. The CDR3 loop is CASSWKRGPPGYEQYF. The CDR3 coding sequence is TGTGCCAGCAGTTGGAAGCGGGGGCCCCCTGGATATGAGCAGTACTTC.

In this sample, this clonotype turned up a few times. The V and J genes are TRBV20-1 and TRBJ1-2, with 11 bases aligning to TRBD1. The germline gives CDR1 DFQATT, CDR2 SNEGSKA (reference sequence). Unmatched junction bases numbered 3, after V lost 6 bases and J lost 3 bases. This CDR3 is built from 13 residues. The CDR3 sequence is CSARTGGDYGYTF. CDR3 coding DNA: TGCAGTGCGCGGACAGGGGGCGACTATGGCTACACCTTC.

As to this clonotype: A junction boundary mismatches the germline segment, possibly from a read error. V usage is TRBV28 and J usage is TRBJ1-5, with TRBD1 matching over 10 bases. CDR1 is MDHEN and CDR2 is SYDVKM in the germline V gene. There are 15 residues in the CDR3. The CDR3 protein is CASSLSGQGNLPQHF. The CDR3, as DNA: TGTGCCAGCAGTTTATCGGGACAGGGGAATCTGCCCCAGCATTTT.

This rearrangement joins TRBV27 to TRBJ1-2; a possible D gene is TRBD1 (5 bases). This CDR3 region has 14 residues. Germline V gene lookup returns CDR1 MNHEY and CDR2 SMNVEV (reference sequence). Trimming pared 8 bases from V and 2 bases from J, leaving 15 bases between. CDR3 nucleotide sequence: TGTGCCAGCGGAATCCCGGGGGGGAACTATGGCTACACCTTC. Its translation: CASGIPGGNYGYTF.

In this sample, this clonotype turned up a few times. The chain links TRBV30 to TRBJ1-6; no clear D gene. With 2 bases removed from V and 10 bases from J, the gap between germline ends came to 12 bases. The CDR3 length is 13 residues. Germline CDR1 is GTSNPN and CDR2 is SVGIG (reference sequence). The CDR3 loop is CAWSIREGSPLHF. As DNA, the CDR3 is TGTGCCTGGAGTATAAGAGAGGGATCACCCCTCCACTTT.

This clonotype was detected many times. This chain links TRBV5-4 with TRBJ2-4; TRBD2 matches at 11 bases. This CDR3 is 20 amino acids long. Germline loops: CDR1 SGHNT, CDR2 YYREEE (reference sequence). J gave up 0 bases and V 4 bases, and 15 bases lay outside the gene matches. CDR3 DNA sequence: TGTGCCAGCAGCCCTGGGTATGGTAGCGGGGGGGGCCTAGCCAAAAACATTCAGTACTTC. Its protein is CASSPGYGSGGGLAKNIQYF.

The chain joins TRBV6-6 to TRBJ2-1; D is perhaps TRBD1 (6 bases). Germline-derived CDR1 and CDR2 are MNHNY and SVGAGI (reference sequence). Between the trimmed V and J ends, which lost 2 bases and 8 bases, there was a span of 13 bases. This CDR3 contains 14 residues. CDR3 nucleotides: TGTGCCAGCAGTTACGGGGCAGGGGTTGATGAGCAGTTCTTC. It translates to CASSYGAGVDEQFF.

This clonotype was found many times. This rearrangement joins TRBV6-2 or TRBV6-3 to TRBJ1-2; D gene uncertain. CDR1 MNHEY and CDR2 SVGEGT come from the germline V gene. V was cut by 6 bases and J by 5 bases, with 13 bases left in between. The CDR3 totals 13 residues. The CDR3 nucleotides read TGTGCCAGCAGATCCCCGGCGCTTTATGGCTACACCTTC. It encodes CASRSPALYGYTF.

In this sample, this clonotype turned up a few times. The V gene is TRBV5-6, the J gene TRBJ2-4; 12 nucleotides line up with TRBD1. The better agreement between TRBJ2-7 and the DNA end casts doubt on the J call. This CDR3 has 15 amino acids. Germline lookup yields CDR1 SGHDT and CDR2 YYEEEE. The CDR3 DNA reads TGTGCCAGCAGCTTGACGGGACAGGGGGCGGTCGAGCAGTACTTC. Its protein product is CASSLTGQGAVEQYF.

CDR3 DNA: TGTGCCAGCCGCAGGGGGCGCGAAGGGACCCCTGGAAACACCATATATTTT. It specifies CASRRGREGTPGNTIYF. The chain has TRBV3-1 and TRBJ1-3; 8 bases are a match to TRBD1. This CDR3 is built from 17 residues. Per the germline V gene, CDR1 is LGHDT and CDR2 is YNNKEL (reference sequence). J lost 2 bases, V lost 8 bases, and 14 bases had no gene match.

The J gene is TRBJ2-4, the V gene TRBV21-1; TRBD1, as called in the table, went unchecked against the DNA. TRBV21-1 is a documented pseudogene. There are 17 residues in the CDR3. CDR3 sequence: CTSSKFVMDRGMGEQYF. Here the CDR3 DNA reads TGTACCAGCAGCAAATTCGTGATGGACAGGGGGATGGGAGAGCAGTACTTC.

The chain has TRBV18 and TRBJ1-4, with a possible D match to TRBD1 (5 bases). V lost 7 bases and J lost 7, with 16 bases in between. CDR1 KGHSH and CDR2 LQKENI come from the germline V gene. CDR3 length: 14 residues. CDR3 loop: CASFAGRAVEKLFF. Here the CDR3 DNA reads TGTGCCAGCTTCGCCGGCAGGGCAGTTGAAAAACTGTTTTTT.

The chain carries TRBV16 and TRBJ1-5; a weak D match, TRBD1 (6 bases). The CDR3 runs 15 residues. Per the germline V gene, CDR1 is KGHSY and CDR2 is FQNENV. Deletions cut 1 base from V and 3 bases from J, with 10 bases between. Written as DNA, the CDR3 is TGTGCCAGCAGCCAATTCGACAGGAACAATCAGCCCCAGCATTTT. It translates to CASSQFDRNNQPQHF.

This clonotype occurred many times. The chain uses TRBV7-9 and TRBJ2-5; 9 bases line up with TRBD1. The V segment lost 5 bases and the J segment 5 bases; nucleotides outside the gene matches: 9. The CDR3 covers 15 residues. Looked up from germline, CDR1 is SEHNR and CDR2 is FQNEAQ (reference sequence). CDR3 in DNA: TGTGCCAGCAGCCAGAGGGACAGGGAGTGGGAGACCCAGTACTTC. Translation gives CASSQRDREWETQYF.

This clonotype was recorded at least ten times. The J gene is TRBJ2-4, the V gene TRBV27; unclear D gene. The CDR3 loop spans 13 amino acids. Germline CDR1 reads MNHEY; CDR2 reads SMNVEV (reference sequence). Trimming pared 8 bases from V and 0 bases from J, leaving 8 bases between. The CDR3 coding sequence is TGTGCCAGCTCTTCACTAGCCAAAAACATTCAGTACTTC. Its protein is CASSSLAKNIQYF.

This clonotype was detected many times. This chain connects TRBV7-2 to TRBJ2-4; 15 nucleotides align to TRBD2. The CDR3 has 15 amino acids. Germline CDR1 is SGHTA and CDR2 is FQGNSA. V lost 3 bases to trimming and J lost 8 bases; unmatched junction nucleotides: 2. The CDR3 DNA reads as TGTGCCAGCAGCTTGGGACTAGCGGGGGGCGACATTCAGTACTTC. It yields the protein CASSLGLAGGDIQYF.

This clonotype showed up just a few times. Just one base apart from a much larger clone, this may be a read error. This chain links TRBV12-3 or TRBV12-4 with TRBJ2-5; D gene unclear. The length of the CDR3 is 14 residues. The V end lost 6 bases, the J end lost 4 bases, and 15 bases lay between the germline ends. The CDR3 DNA reads as TGTGCCAGCAGGTCGTCGGACGGTCTAGAGACCCAGTACTTC. Translated, it gives CASRSSDGLETQYF.

Worth noting for this clonotype: A much larger clone lies a single base off, so this may be a read error. The chain has TRBV11-2 and TRBJ1-5, with D possibly TRBD1 on 6 matching bases. V was clipped by 1 base and J by 6 bases, with 16 bases between them. Germline V lookup: CDR1 SGHAT, CDR2 FQNNGV. The CDR3 runs to 16 residues. CDR3 DNA: TGTGCCAGCAGCTTAGTACAGGGACGGGGCAGTCAGCCCCAGCATTTT. Translated, it gives CASSLVQGRGSQPQHF.

A remark on this clonotype: A read error may explain this, as a much larger clone is one base away. The J gene is TRBJ2-5, the V gene TRBV5-5, with 10 bases aligning to TRBD1. Germline V gene sequence: CDR1 SGHKS, CDR2 YYEKEE (reference sequence). The CDR3 contains 15 residues. Here the CDR3 DNA reads TGTGCCAGCAGCTTGGTGACAGGGGGCCAAGAGGCCCAGTACTTC. This encodes CASSLVTGGQEAQYF.

This clonotype was counted at least ten times. The CDR3 DNA is TGTGCCAGCAGTGAAACATTGGGAATCGGACGGGAGACCCAGTACTTC. It yields the protein CASSETLGIGRETQYF. The rearrangement joins TRBV6-1 to TRBJ2-5, with D unresolved. In germline, CDR1 is MNHNS, CDR2 SASEGT. Trimming cost V 2 bases and J 5 bases, with 18 bases left between them. The CDR3 totals 16 residues.

Points on this clonotype: A read error may account for a junction end that differs from germline. The chain employs TRBV20-1 and TRBJ2-5; D call uncertain. Germline CDR1 reads DFQATT; CDR2 reads SNEGSKA (reference sequence). CDR3 length: 14 residues. As DNA, the CDR3 is TGCGGTGCTCCGACGAAACGTTTCTCCTACGGGCAGTACTTC. It yields the protein CGAPTKRFSYGQYF.

The chain couples TRBV4-3 to TRBJ2-2; 8 nucleotides agree with TRBD2. With 2 bases clipped from V and 0 bases from J, the junction kept 2 bases outside the gene matches. Germline-derived CDR1 and CDR2 are LGHNA and YSLEER. The CDR3 runs 16 residues. This chain's CDR3 is CASSQRAGANTGELFF. CDR3 nucleotide sequence: TGCGCCAGCAGCCAACGAGCGGGGGCGAACACCGGGGAGCTGTTTTTT.

The chain employs TRBV7-9 and TRBJ1-2; D is uncertain. This CDR3 has 14 amino acids. V dropped 1 base and J dropped 4 bases, with 10 bases sitting between them. Germline CDR1 SEHNR, CDR2 FQNEAQ (reference sequence). This CDR3 is CASSLEQQSYGYTF. DNA for the CDR3: TGTGCCAGCAGCTTAGAGCAACAGAGCTATGGCTACACCTTC. Using reference TRBV7-9 and TRBJ1-2 for the parts outside the CDR3, the full variable domain is DTGVSQNPRHKITKRGQNVTFRCDPISEHNRLYWYRQTLGQGPEFLTYFQNEAQLEKSRLLSDRFSAERPKGSFSTLEIQRTEQGDSAMYLCASSLEQQSYGYTFGSGTRLTVV.

J is TRBJ2-4 and V is TRBV12-3 or TRBV12-4; maybe TRBD1 (6 bases). This CDR3 contains 15 residues. Trimming removed 4 bases at V and 4 bases at J, with 14 bases between. In nucleotides, the CDR3 is TGTGCCAGCAGTTACGACAGGCTAGTAAAAAACATTCAGTACTTC. As protein: CASSYDRLVKNIQYF.

In this sample, this clonotype turned up once. The chain links TRBV7-2 to TRBJ2-1, with D possibly being TRBD2 (6 bases). Trimming stripped 4 bases from V and 10 bases from J, with 11 bases between. Germline V gene sequence: CDR1 SGHTA, CDR2 FQGNSA. The CDR3 sequence is 12 residues long. This CDR3 reads CASSWSGREQFF. CDR3 bases: TGTGCCAGCAGCTGGAGCGGGCGGGAGCAGTTCTTC.

This clonotype came up a few times. This sequence joins TRBV7-2 and TRBJ1-6; D is undetermined. The V gene's germline CDR1 is SGHTA and CDR2 FQGNSA. Trimming removed 1 base from V and 5 bases from J, with 9 bases in between. The CDR3 consists of 15 residues. The CDR3: CASSLVAGNNSPLHF. The CDR3 DNA follows: TGTGCCAGCAGCTTAGTAGCGGGAAATAATTCACCCCTCCACTTT. The full variable domain, completed using reference TRBV7-2 and TRBJ1-6, is GAGVSQSPSNKVTEKGKDVELRCDPISGHTALYWYRQSLGQGLEFLIYFQGNSAPDKSGLPSDRFSAERTGGSVSTLTIQRTQQEDSAVYLCASSLVAGNNSPLHFGNGTRLTVT.

This clonotype occurred many times. V and J are TRBV27 and TRBJ1-6, with a weak D call TRBD1 (5 bases). V was trimmed by 3 bases and J by 0 bases, leaving 15 bases between them. The CDR3 loop spans 18 amino acids. Germline V lookup: CDR1 MNHEY, CDR2 SMNVEV (reference sequence). The CDR3 loop reads CASSFGAGSSSYNSPLHF. CDR3 bases: TGTGCCAGCAGTTTTGGCGCAGGGTCGAGCTCCTATAATTCACCCCTCCACTTT.